This entry lists 12 T cell receptor beta chains sequenced from one sample in a study of blood T cells in healthy people across ages. A sample-barcoded 5' primer and a J-beta primer mix were used in a second PCR of roughly 6 to 11 cycles. TCRdb reprocessed the 5' RACE reads with MiXCR, giving one entry per CDR3 protein. The profile covers roughly 1.7 million distinct CDR3 sequences, with 34% appearing a single time and about 11% taken by the ten largest. Sequencing was carried out using blood. The receptor set was obtained from a woman aged 25 to 39 in good health.

The chain employs TRBV7-9 and TRBJ1-1, with no clear D. This CDR3 has 13 residues. Trimming took off 1 base at V and 4 bases at J, with 7 bases between the two ends. CDR1 and CDR2 from the germline V gene are SEHNR and FQNEAQ (reference sequence). CDR3 bases: TGTGCCAGCAGCTTAGGGGCCACCACTGAAGCTTTCTTT. It encodes CASSLGATTEAFF.

The CDR3 here is CSALTAGDYEQYF. CDR3 DNA sequence: TGCAGTGCTTTGACGGCGGGGGATTACGAGCAGTACTTC. The chain has TRBV20-1 and TRBJ2-4; 7 positions agree with TRBD2. The DNA matches TRBJ2-7 better at its end, which makes the J call doubtful. Germline V gene lookup returns CDR1 DFQATT and CDR2 SNEGSKA (reference sequence). The length of the CDR3 is 13 residues.

The rearrangement links TRBV3-1 to TRBJ1-2; a possible D gene is TRBD1 (5 bases). V was cut by 0 bases and J by 4 bases, with 12 bases left in between. CDR1 and CDR2 (germline): LGHDT, YNNKEL (reference sequence). The CDR3 runs to 15 residues. CDR3 sequence reads: CASSQELGASYGYTF. CDR3 nucleotide sequence: TGTGCCAGCAGCCAAGAGCTTGGGGCCAGCTATGGCTACACCTTC. Drawing the rest from reference TRBV3-1 and TRBJ1-2, the complete variable domain is DTAVSQTPKYLVTQMGNDKSIKCEQNLGHDTMYWYKQDSKKFLKIMFSYNNKELIINETVPNRFSPKSPDKAHLNLHINSLELGDSAVYFCASSQELGASYGYTFGSGTRLTVV.

CDR3 amino acids: CASSLTAHNEQFF. The CDR3 bases are TGTGCCAGCAGTTTAACAGCCCACAATGAGCAGTTCTTC. This chain links TRBV28 with TRBJ2-1, with no clear D. Trimming took 2 bases from V and 5 from J, leaving 7 bases between them. CDR1 is MDHEN, CDR2 SYDVKM, per germline. This CDR3 is 13 amino acids long.

The chain couples TRBV25-1 to TRBJ2-7; 8 positions agree with TRBD1. The CDR3 runs to 16 residues. Per the germline V gene, CDR1 is MGHDK and CDR2 is SYGVNS. J was trimmed by 0 bases and V by 2 bases; bases with no gene match: 6. CDR3 sequence (DNA): TGTGCCAGCAGTGAAACGACAGGGGAGACCTCCTACGAGCAGTACTTC. Its protein is CASSETTGETSYEQYF.

V gene TRBV2 combines with J gene TRBJ2-7, with 7 bases fitting TRBD1. The CDR3 extends over 15 amino acids. J gave up 0 bases and V 2 bases, and 4 bases lay outside the gene matches. CDR1 and CDR2 from the germline V gene are SNHLY and FYNNEI. In DNA form, the CDR3 reads TGTGCCAGCAGTGAAACGCAGGGGGTCTCCTACGAGCAGTACTTC. Protein: CASSETQGVSYEQYF.

This clonotype has only a few counts. The chain carries TRBV5-5 and TRBJ2-2, with no clear D. The CDR3 consists of 14 residues. Germline loops: CDR1 SGHKS, CDR2 YYEKEE (reference sequence). V lost 4 bases and J 6 bases, leaving 13 bases between the germline ends. The CDR3: CASSPSDVSGELFF. The CDR3 DNA sequence: TGTGCCAGCAGCCCATCCGACGTCTCCGGGGAGCTGTTTTTT.

This clonotype was counted a few times. The rearrangement joins TRBV20-1 to TRBJ2-7, with no clear D. CDR3 length: 16 residues. CDR1 is DFQATT, CDR2 SNEGSKA, per germline (reference sequence). Trimming pared 3 bases from V and 0 bases from J, leaving 18 bases between. The CDR3 spells CSASVALGSSSYEQYF. In DNA, the CDR3 is TGCAGTGCTAGTGTGGCCCTGGGCAGTAGCTCCTACGAGCAGTACTTC.

Points on this clonotype: A clone one base away is much larger, so this may be a read error. The chain employs TRBV11-2 and TRBJ2-3; no clear D. The CDR3 has 13 amino acids. Per germline, CDR1 SGHAT and CDR2 FQNNGV. Trimming shortened V by 5 bases and J by 1 base, and 7 bases separated the two germline ends. The CDR3 nucleotides are TGTGCCAGCAGCAAGTTCTGCACAGATACGCAGTATTTT. This sequence encodes CASSKFCTDTQYF.

The chain joins TRBV15 to TRBJ2-3; D call uncertain. V was trimmed by 6 bases and J by 1 base, leaving 8 bases between them. CDR1 is LNHNV, CDR2 YYDKDF, per germline (reference sequence). The CDR3 consists of 13 residues. This CDR3 reads CATRSSGTDTQYF. CDR3 in DNA: TGTGCCACCAGGTCCTCAGGCACAGATACGCAGTATTTT.

This clonotype showed up just a few times. This sequence joins TRBV20-1 and TRBJ2-3, with D uncertain. The CDR3 length is 21 residues. The V and J ends lost 3 bases and 2 bases respectively, with 33 bases between them. The germline V gene encodes CDR1 DFQATT and CDR2 SNEGSKA (reference sequence). The CDR3 nucleotides read TGCAGTGCTAGTACTACCCACCCCACACTCGCAAACGTAAGGAACACAGATACGCAGTATTTT. The encoded protein is CSASTTHPTLANVRNTDTQYF.

V gene TRBV19 combines with J gene TRBJ1-4, with a possible D match to TRBD1 (5 bases). Trimming stripped 2 bases from V and 5 bases from J, with 15 bases between. The CDR3 consists of 16 residues. Per the germline V gene, CDR1 is LNHDA and CDR2 is SQIVND (reference sequence). CDR3 sequence reads: CASSISPRDENEKLFF. Here the CDR3 DNA reads TGTGCCAGTAGTATATCCCCCCGGGACGAAAATGAAAAACTGTTTTTT.